This T cell receptor (beta chain) was identified in a study of blood T cell repertoires in COVID-19. Study summary: Samples representing acute and convalescent COVID-19 were sourced from the United States, Italy and Spain. Nucleic acid was either cDNA or gDNA, and it came from T cells, B-cell-depleted T cells, or PBMCs.

V shed 4 bases, J shed 3 bases, and the junction held 6 bases outside the gene matches. The CDR3 has 16 residues. The germline CDR1 and CDR2 sequences are MGHRA and YSYEKL. As originally analysed: Nucleated cell number was recorded as an estimate derived from reference gene primer amplification. The repertoire was sequenced with immunoSEQ multiplex PCR; TCRdb's copy has only in-frame clones and lacks some. That table is the source of V, J and clone size, and D and trimming were worked out from the DNA. The table has around 170,000 clones, roughly nine tenths seen once. The receptor's source is a man aged 60 to 69 with acute or convalescent COVID-19. The sample comprised peripheral blood. V usage is TRBV4-1 and J usage is TRBJ2-7, with TRBD2 matching 13 bases. As DNA, the CDR3 is TGCGCCAGCAGCCCTAGGACTAGCGGGAGCAACTACGAGCAGTACTTC. This encodes CASSPRTSGSNYEQYF.